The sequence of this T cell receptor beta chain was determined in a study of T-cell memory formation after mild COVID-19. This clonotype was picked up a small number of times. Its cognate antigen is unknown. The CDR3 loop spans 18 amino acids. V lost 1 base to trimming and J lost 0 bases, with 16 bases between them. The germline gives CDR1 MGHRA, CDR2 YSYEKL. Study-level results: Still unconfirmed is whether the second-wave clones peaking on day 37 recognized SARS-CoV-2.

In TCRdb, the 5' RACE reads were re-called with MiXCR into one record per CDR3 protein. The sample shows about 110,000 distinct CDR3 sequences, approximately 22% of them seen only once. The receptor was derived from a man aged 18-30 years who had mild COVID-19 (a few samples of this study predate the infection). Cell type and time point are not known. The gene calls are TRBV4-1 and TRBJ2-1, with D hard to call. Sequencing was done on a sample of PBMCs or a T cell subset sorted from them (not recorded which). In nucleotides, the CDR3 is TGCGCCAGCAGCCAAGTGCAGCGACTCACGAGCTCCTACAATGAGCAGTTCTTC. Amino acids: CASSQVQRLTSSYNEQFF.